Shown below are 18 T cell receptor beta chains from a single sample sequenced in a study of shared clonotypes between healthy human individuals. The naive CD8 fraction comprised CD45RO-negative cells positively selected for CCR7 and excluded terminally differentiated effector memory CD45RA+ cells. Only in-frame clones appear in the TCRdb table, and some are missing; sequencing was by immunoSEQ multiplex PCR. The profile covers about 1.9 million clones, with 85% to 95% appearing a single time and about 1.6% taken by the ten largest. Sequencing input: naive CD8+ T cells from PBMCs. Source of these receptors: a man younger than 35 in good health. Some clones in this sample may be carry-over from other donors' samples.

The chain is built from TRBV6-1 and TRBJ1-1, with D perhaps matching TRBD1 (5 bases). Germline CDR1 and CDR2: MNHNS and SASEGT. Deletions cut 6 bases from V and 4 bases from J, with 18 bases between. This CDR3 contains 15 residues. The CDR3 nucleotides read TGTGCCAGCAGGACTTACCTTGGGGGGGGCACTGAAGCTTTCTTT. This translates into CASRTYLGGGTEAFF.

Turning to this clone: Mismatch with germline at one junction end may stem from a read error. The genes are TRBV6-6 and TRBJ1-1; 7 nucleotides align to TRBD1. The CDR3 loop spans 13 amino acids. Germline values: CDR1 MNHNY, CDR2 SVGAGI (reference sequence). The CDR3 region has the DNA TGTGCCAGCAGTCACTCAGGGGGCACTGAAGCTTTCTTT. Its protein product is CASSHSGGTEAFF.

The chain's CDR3 is CASSGRDTPYEQYF. The CDR3 DNA follows: TGTGCCAGCAGTGGCCGGGACACCCCCTACGAGCAGTACTTC. This chain uses TRBV6-1 with TRBJ2-7; TRBD1 might be the D (6 bases). The CDR3 length is 14 residues. Between the trimmed V and J ends, which lost 4 bases and 2 bases, there was a span of 12 bases. CDR1 and CDR2 (germline): MNHNS, SASEGT.

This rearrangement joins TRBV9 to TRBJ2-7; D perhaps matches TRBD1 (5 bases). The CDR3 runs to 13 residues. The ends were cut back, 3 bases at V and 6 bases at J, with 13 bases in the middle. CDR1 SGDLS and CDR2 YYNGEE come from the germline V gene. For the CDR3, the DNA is TGTGCCAGCAGCGGGGGCCTCTCGAGCGAGCAGTACTTC. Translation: CASSGGLSSEQYF.

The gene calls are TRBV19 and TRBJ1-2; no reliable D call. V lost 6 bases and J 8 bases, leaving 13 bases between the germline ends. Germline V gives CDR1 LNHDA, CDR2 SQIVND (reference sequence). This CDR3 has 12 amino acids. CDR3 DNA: TGTGCCAGTAGCGACATAGGGAACGGCTACACCTTC. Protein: CASSDIGNGYTF.

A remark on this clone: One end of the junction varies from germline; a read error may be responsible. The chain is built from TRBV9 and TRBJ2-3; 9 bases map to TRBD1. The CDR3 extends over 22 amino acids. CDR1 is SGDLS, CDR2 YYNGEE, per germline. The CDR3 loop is CASSVRTGEGPRSEGVTDTQYF. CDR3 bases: TGTGCCAGCAGCGTAAGGACAGGGGAAGGCCCCAGGTCCGAGGGAGTAACAGACACGCAGTATTTT.

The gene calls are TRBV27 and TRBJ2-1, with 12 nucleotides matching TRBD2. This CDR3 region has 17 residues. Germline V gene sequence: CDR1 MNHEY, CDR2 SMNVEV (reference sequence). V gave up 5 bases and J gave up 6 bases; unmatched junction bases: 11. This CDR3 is CASSPRPTSGRSNEQFF. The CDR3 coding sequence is TGTGCCAGCAGTCCACGCCCGACTAGCGGGAGAAGCAATGAGCAGTTCTTC.

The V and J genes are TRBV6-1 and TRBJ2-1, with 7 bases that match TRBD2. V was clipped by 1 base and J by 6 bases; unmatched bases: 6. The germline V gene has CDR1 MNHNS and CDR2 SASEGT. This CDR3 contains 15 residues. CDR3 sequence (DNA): TGTGCCAGCAGTGAAGTCCGGGACTACCTCAATGAGCAGTTCTTC. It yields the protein CASSEVRDYLNEQFF.

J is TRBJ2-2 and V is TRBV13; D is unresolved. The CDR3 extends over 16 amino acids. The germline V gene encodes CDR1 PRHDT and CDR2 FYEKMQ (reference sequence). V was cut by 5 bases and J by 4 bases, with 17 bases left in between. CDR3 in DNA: TGTGCCAGCAGCGCTCCCGTGGGCGTTGGCACCGGGGAGCTGTTTTTT. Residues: CASSAPVGVGTGELFF.

The CDR3 protein is CASSTWDGGSYNEQFF. In DNA form, the CDR3 reads TGTGCCAGCAGCACTTGGGACGGCGGCTCCTACAATGAGCAGTTCTTC. V is TRBV27 and J is TRBJ2-1; possibly TRBD1 or TRBD2 for D (5 bases each). CDR3 length equals 16 residues. In germline, CDR1 is MNHEY, CDR2 SMNVEV (reference sequence). V was pared by 6 bases and J by 0 bases, with 15 bases between.

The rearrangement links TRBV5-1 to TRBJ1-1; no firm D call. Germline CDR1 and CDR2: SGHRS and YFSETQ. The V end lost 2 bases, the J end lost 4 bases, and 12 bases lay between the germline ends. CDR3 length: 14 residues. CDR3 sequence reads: CASSFFGEGTEAFF. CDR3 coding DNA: TGCGCCAGCAGCTTTTTTGGGGAGGGCACTGAAGCTTTCTTT.

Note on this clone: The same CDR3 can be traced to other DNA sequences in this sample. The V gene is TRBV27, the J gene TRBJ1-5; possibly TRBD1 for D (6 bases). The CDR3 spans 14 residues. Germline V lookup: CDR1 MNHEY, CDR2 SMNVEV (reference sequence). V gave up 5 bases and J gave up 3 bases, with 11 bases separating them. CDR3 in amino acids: CASSPRTVNQPQHF. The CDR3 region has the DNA TGTGCCAGCAGTCCACGGACAGTCAATCAGCCCCAGCATTTT.

CDR3 loop: CASSIPGPSGYTF. The CDR3, as DNA: TGTGCCAGCAGCATCCCAGGACCTTCGGGCTACACCTTC. The chain combines TRBV5-4 with TRBJ1-2; D is unclear. In germline, CDR1 is SGHNT, CDR2 YYREEE (reference sequence). Trimming shortened V by 4 bases and J by 8 bases, and 15 bases separated the two germline ends. The CDR3 is 13 amino acids. The whole variable domain, remainder taken from reference TRBV5-4 and TRBJ1-2, is ETGVTQSPTHLIKTRGQQVTLRCSSQSGHNTVSWYQQALGQGPQFIFQYYREEENGRGNFPPRFSGLQFPNYSSELNVNALELDDSALYLCASSIPGPSGYTFGSGTRLTVV.

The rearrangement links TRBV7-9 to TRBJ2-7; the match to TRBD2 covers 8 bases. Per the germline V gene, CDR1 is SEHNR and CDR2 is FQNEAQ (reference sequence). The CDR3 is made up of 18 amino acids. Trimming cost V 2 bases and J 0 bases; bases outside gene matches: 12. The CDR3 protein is CASSLYPAPSGRSYEQYF. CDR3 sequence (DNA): TGTGCCAGCAGCTTATATCCCGCCCCTAGCGGGCGCTCCTACGAGCAGTACTTC.

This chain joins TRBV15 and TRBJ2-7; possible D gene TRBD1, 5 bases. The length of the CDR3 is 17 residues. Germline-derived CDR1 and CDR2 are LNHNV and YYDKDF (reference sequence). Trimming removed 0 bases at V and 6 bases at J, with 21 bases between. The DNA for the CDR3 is TGTGCCACCAGCAGAGACTTGACAGACGTGGGATCGGGCGAGCAGTACTTC. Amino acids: CATSRDLTDVGSGEQYF.

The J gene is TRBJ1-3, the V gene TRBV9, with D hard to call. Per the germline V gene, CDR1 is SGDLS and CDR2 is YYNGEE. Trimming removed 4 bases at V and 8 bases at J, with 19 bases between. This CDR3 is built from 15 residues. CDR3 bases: TGTGCCAGCAGCAACCCGGGCCACGGTTGGGACACCATATATTTT. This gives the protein CASSNPGHGWDTIYF.

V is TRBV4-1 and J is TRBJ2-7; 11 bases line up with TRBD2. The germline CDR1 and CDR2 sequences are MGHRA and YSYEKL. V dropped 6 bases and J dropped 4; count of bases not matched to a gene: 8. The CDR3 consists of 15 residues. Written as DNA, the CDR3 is TGCGCCAGCAGTCACCGACTAGCGGGGCGATACGAGCAGTACTTC. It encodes CASSHRLAGRYEQYF.

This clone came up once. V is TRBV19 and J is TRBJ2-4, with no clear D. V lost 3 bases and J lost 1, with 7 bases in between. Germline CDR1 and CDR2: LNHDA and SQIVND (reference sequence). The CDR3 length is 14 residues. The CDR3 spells CASSISSAKNIQYF. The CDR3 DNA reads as TGTGCCAGTAGTATTAGCAGCGCCAAAAACATTCAGTACTTC.